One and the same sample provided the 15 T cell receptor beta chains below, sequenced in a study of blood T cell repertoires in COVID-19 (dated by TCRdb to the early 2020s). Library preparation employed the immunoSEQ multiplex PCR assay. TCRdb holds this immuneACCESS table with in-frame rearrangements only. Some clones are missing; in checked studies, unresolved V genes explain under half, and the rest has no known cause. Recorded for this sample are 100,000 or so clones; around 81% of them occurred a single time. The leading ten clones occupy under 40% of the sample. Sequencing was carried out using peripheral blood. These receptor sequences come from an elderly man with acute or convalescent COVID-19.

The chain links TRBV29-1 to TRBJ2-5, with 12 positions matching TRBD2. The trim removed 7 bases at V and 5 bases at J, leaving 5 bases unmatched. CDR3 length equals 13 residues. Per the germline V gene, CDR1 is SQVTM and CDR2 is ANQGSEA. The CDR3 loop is CSADLAGGETQYF. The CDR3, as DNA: TGCAGCGCTGACCTAGCGGGAGGGGAGACCCAGTACTTC.

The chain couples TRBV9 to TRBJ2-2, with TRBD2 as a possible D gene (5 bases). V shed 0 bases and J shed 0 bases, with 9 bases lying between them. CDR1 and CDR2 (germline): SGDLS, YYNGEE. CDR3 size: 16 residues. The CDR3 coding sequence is TGTGCCAGCAGCGTAGAGGTGGGAGCGAACACCGGGGAGCTGTTTTTT. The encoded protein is CASSVEVGANTGELFF.

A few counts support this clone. DNA for the CDR3: TGTGCCAGCAGCTTAATGGGGGGTTCTGGCTACACCTTC. As protein: CASSLMGGSGYTF. This sequence joins TRBV7-3 and TRBJ1-2, with D possibly being TRBD1 (5 bases). The CDR3 covers 13 residues. Trimming pared 1 base from V and 7 bases from J, leaving 10 bases between. CDR1 is SGHTA, CDR2 FQGTGA, per germline.

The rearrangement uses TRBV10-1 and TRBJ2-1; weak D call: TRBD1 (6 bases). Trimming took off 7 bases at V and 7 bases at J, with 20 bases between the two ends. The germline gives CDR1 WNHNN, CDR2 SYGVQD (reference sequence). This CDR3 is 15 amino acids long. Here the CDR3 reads CASTSDRPIVNEQFF. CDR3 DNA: TGCGCCAGCACCAGCGACAGGCCGATAGTTAATGAGCAGTTCTTC.

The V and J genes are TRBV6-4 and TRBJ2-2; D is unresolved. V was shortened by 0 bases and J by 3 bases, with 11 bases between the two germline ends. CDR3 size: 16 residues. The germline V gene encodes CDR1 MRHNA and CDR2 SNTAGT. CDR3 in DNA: TGTGCCAGCAGTGACTCGGCAGGCGATTACACCGGGGAGCTGTTTTTT. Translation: CASSDSAGDYTGELFF.

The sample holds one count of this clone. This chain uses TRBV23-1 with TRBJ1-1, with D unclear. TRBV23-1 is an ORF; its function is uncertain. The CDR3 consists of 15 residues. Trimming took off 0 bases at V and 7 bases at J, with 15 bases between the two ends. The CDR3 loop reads CASSQSRGIVGEAFF. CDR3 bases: TGCGCCAGCAGTCAATCGAGAGGCATAGTTGGTGAAGCTTTCTTT.

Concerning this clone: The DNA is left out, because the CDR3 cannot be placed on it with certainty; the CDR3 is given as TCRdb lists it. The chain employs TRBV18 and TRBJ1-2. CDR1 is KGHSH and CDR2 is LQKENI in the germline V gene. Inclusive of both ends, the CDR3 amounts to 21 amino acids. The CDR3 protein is CASSPPGRGMATPSGSGLYTF.

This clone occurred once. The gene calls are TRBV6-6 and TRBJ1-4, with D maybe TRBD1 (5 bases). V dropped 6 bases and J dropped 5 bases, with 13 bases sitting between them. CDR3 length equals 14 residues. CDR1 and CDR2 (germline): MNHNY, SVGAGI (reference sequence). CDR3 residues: CASSNRGGNEKLFF. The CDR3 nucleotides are TGTGCCAGCAGCAACCGGGGGGGGAATGAAAAACTGTTTTTT.

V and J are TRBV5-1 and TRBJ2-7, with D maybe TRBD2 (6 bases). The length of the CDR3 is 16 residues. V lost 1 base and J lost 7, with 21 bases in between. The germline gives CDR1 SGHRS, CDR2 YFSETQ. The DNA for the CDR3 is TGCGCCAGCAGCTTGTCATACCAGAGCCGAGGAGGGGAGCAGTACTTC. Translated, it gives CASSLSYQSRGGEQYF.

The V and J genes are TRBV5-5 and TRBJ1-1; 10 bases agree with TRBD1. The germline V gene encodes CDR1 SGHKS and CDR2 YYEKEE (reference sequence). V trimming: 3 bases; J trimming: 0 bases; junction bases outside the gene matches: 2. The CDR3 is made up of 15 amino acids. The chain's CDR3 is CASSWGQGMNTEAFF. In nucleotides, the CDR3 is TGTGCCAGCAGCTGGGGACAGGGGATGAACACTGAAGCTTTCTTT.

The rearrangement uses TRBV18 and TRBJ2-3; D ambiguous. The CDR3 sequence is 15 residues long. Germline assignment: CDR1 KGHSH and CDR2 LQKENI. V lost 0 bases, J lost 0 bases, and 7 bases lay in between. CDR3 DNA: TGTGCCAGCTCACCACCCGGCAGGAGCACAGATACGCAGTATTTT. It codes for CASSPPGRSTDTQYF.

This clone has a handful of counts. DNA of the CDR3: TGCGCCAGCAGCGCCAAGACAGGTACTGGGGCCAACGTCCTGACTTTC. Translating gives CASSAKTGTGANVLTF. This chain uses TRBV5-1 with TRBJ2-6, with a possible D match to TRBD1 (6 bases). The CDR3 spans 16 residues. Germline V gives CDR1 SGHRS, CDR2 YFSETQ. V lost 4 bases to trimming and J lost 2 bases, with 13 bases between them.

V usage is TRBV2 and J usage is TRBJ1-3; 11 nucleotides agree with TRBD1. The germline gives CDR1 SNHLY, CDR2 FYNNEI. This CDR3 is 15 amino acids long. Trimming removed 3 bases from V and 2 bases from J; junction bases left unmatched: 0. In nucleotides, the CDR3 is TGTGCCAGCAGTGAGGACAGGGGGCCTGGAAACACCATATATTTT. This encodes CASSEDRGPGNTIYF. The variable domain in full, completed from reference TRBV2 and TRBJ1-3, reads EPEVTQTPSHQVTQMGQEVILRCVPISNHLYFYWYRQILGQKVEFLVSFYNNEISEKSEIFDDQFSVERPDGSNFTLKIRSTKLEDSAMYFCASSEDRGPGNTIYFGEGSWLTVV.

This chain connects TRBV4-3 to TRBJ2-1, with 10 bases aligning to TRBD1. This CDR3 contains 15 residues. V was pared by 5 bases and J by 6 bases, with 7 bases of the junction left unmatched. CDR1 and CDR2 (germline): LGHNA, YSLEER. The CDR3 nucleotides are TGCGCCAGCAGCAACCGGGACAGGGGTCGCAATGAGCAGTTCTTC. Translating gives CASSNRDRGRNEQFF.

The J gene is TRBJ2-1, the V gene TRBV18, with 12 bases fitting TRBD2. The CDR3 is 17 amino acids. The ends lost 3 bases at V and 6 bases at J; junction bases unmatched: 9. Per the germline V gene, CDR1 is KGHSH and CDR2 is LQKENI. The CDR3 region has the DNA TGTGCCAGCTCACCTTTGGGACTAGCGGGTAGGGTCAATGAGCAGTTCTTC. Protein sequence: CASSPLGLAGRVNEQFF.